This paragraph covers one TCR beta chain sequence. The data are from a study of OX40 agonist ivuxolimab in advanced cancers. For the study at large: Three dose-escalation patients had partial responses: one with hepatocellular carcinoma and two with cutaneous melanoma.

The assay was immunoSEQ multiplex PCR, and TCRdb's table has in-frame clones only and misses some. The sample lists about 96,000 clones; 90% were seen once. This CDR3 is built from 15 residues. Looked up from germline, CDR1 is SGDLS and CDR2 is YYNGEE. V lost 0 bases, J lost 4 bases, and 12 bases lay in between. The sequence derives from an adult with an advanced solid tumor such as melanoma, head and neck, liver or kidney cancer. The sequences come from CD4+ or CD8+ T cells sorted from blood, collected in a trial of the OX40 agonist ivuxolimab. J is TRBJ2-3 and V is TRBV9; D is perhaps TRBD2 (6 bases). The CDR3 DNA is TGTGCCAGCAGCGTAGCCGGGACTCAGCCAGATACGCAGTATTTT. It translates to CASSVAGTQPDTQYF.